The 21 T cell receptor beta chains below all came from one sample that was sequenced in a study of monozygotic twins with inflammatory bowel disease. TCRdb reprocessed the 5' RACE reads and reports one entry per CDR3 protein, with no DNA. The listing records about 170,000 distinct CDR3 sequences. Sequencing was carried out using blood. The receptors were gathered from a human donor with ulcerative colitis or Crohn's disease, or a healthy co-twin of an affected twin (not recorded which).

V is TRBV10-3 and J is TRBJ2-1. CDR3 length: 11 residues. From germline, CDR1 is ENHRY and CDR2 SYGVKD. This CDR3 is CAISADNEQFF.

The chain recombines TRBV5-4 with TRBJ2-7. Germline values: CDR1 SGHNT, CDR2 YYREEE (reference sequence). The CDR3 has 14 amino acids. The chain's CDR3 is CASSSKGTSYEQYF. The full variable domain, rest sourced from reference TRBV5-4 and TRBJ2-7, is ETGVTQSPTHLIKTRGQQVTLRCSSQSGHNTVSWYQQALGQGPQFIFQYYREEENGRGNFPPRFSGLQFPNYSSELNVNALELDDSALYLCASSSKGTSYEQYFGPGTRLTVT.

The chain combines TRBV29-1 with TRBJ2-7; the D call from TCRdb, TRBD1, cannot be confirmed without DNA. This CDR3 has 14 amino acids. Germline values: CDR1 SQVTM, CDR2 ANQGSEA. The CDR3 here is CSVGGQGGSYEQYF.

This chain links TRBV20-1 with TRBJ2-2; lacking DNA, the TRBD1 call made by TCRdb goes unchecked. CDR3 length: 13 amino acids. Germline-derived CDR1 and CDR2 are DFQATT and SNEGSKA (reference sequence). The CDR3 loop reads CSARDRDTGELFF.

The chain couples TRBV28 to TRBJ2-7; the TRBD2 assignment by TCRdb is unverifiable without DNA. CDR1 and CDR2 from the germline V gene are MDHEN and SYDVKM. CDR3 length: 17 amino acids. The CDR3 here is CASSLPTERESRHEQYF.

The gene calls are TRBV4-2 and TRBJ2-3; TCRdb lists TRBD2, though no DNA is available to test this call. CDR3 length equals 19 residues. The germline V gene has CDR1 LGHNA and CDR2 YNFKEQ. This chain's CDR3 is CASSPMVGRGLAATDTQYF.

The CDR3 sequence: CASSQPGLARNEQFF. The chain couples TRBV4-1 to TRBJ2-1; the D call from TCRdb, TRBD2, cannot be confirmed without DNA. The length of the CDR3 is 15 residues. Germline values: CDR1 MGHRA, CDR2 YSYEKL.

V and J are TRBV6-5 and TRBJ1-5. CDR1 and CDR2 from the germline V gene are MNHEY and SVGAGI. CDR3 length: 15 residues. CDR3 region: CASSYSHPSNQPQHF.

V is TRBV15 and J is TRBJ1-5; the D call from TCRdb, TRBD1, cannot be confirmed without DNA. Germline CDR1 LNHNV, CDR2 YYDKDF (reference sequence). CDR3 size: 13 residues. CDR3 amino acids: CATSIGGDQPQHF.

The J gene is TRBJ2-7, the V gene TRBV2; TCRdb outputs TRBD2, but without DNA this stays unchecked. Germline assignment: CDR1 SNHLY and CDR2 FYNNEI. The CDR3 spans 14 residues. CDR3 region: CASSPSGVAYEQYF.

CDR3 in amino acids: CASSLKTGLAKNIQYF. The rearrangement joins TRBV5-4 to TRBJ2-4; the TCRdb call, TRBD1, lacks DNA for checking. The CDR3 has 16 residues. The V gene's germline CDR1 is SGHNT and CDR2 YYREEE (reference sequence).

The genes are TRBV18 and TRBJ2-5. Germline-derived CDR1 and CDR2 are KGHSH and LQKENI. The CDR3 consists of 13 residues. The CDR3: CASSRSVQETQYF.

The J gene is TRBJ2-7, the V gene TRBV10-3; TCRdb's assignment of TRBD2 cannot be checked, as there is no DNA. Germline V lookup: CDR1 ENHRY, CDR2 SYGVKD. The CDR3 has 16 amino acids. CDR3 in amino acids: CAISESGERGTYEQYF.

The V gene is TRBV5-1, the J gene TRBJ2-7; TCRdb selects TRBD1, and the lack of DNA leaves this call unchecked. The V gene's germline CDR1 is SGHRS and CDR2 YFSETQ. This CDR3 has 14 residues. CDR3 sequence: CASSLRPGSYEQYF.

The chain combines TRBV15 with TRBJ2-1; the D call from TCRdb, TRBD2, cannot be confirmed without DNA. Germline lookup yields CDR1 LNHNV and CDR2 YYDKDF (reference sequence). The CDR3 loop spans 17 amino acids. The CDR3 is CATSRDFGTSGNDEQFF.

V usage is TRBV12-3 or TRBV12-4 and J usage is TRBJ1-5; TCRdb designates TRBD1, a call that cannot be tested without DNA. The CDR3 extends over 18 amino acids. This chain's CDR3 is CASSFRNRGLWGNHPQHF.

This CDR3 reads CATSEGQGTHEQYF. The chain uses TRBV24-1 and TRBJ2-7; without DNA, the TCRdb call of TRBD1 cannot be checked. Germline V lookup: CDR1 KGHDR, CDR2 SFDVKD. The CDR3 consists of 14 residues.

The V gene is TRBV18, the J gene TRBJ1-5; TCRdb proposes TRBD1, but this gene call is untestable without DNA. CDR1 is KGHSH and CDR2 is LQKENI in the germline V gene. CDR3 length equals 14 residues. CDR3 in amino acids: CASSPGTGGQPQHF.

This chain connects TRBV9 to TRBJ1-4. This CDR3 contains 16 residues. The V gene's germline CDR1 is SGDLS and CDR2 YYNGEE. The CDR3 here is CASSVEDGSTNEKLFF.

The CDR3 loop reads CATMAQGREAFF. This chain connects TRBV10-3 to TRBJ1-1. The CDR3 has 12 residues. Germline V lookup: CDR1 ENHRY, CDR2 SYGVKD.

The CDR3 protein is CASSRVAGGPYNEQFF. The chain combines TRBV6-4 with TRBJ2-1; TCRdb's D call, TRBD2, is unchecked because there is no DNA. Germline-derived CDR1 and CDR2 are MRHNA and SNTAGT. The CDR3 has 16 residues.